The rows below give T cell receptor beta chains drawn from one sample of a study of T cells after yellow fever vaccination. One entry per CDR3 protein, called by TCRdb with MiXCR from the 5' RACE reads. The table shows under 550,000 distinct CDR3 sequences, with 20% to 25% occurring only once. The sample in question was PBMCs, obtained less than 25 days after the first yellow fever vaccination. The source is a young man who received the YFV17D yellow fever vaccine. CDR3s include the opening cysteine and the closing phenylalanine or tryptophan. Fields, in order: clone size, D gene, J gene, V gene, CDR3 protein, CDR3 DNA. The D gene is left open where the match is weak. Clone size appears in some rows only: once, few, many, or a class for an expanded clone.

>NA|NA|TRBJ2-5|TRBV7-2
CASSLQRQETQYF
TGTGCCAGCAGCTTACAAAGACAAGAGACCCAGTACTTC
>few|NA|TRBJ2-2|TRBV7-3
CASSLLGAGELFF
TGTGCCAGCAGCTTATTGGGTGCCGGGGAGCTGTTTTTT
>NA|NA|TRBJ2-1|TRBV3-1
CASSWTTANNEQFF
TGTGCCAGCAGCTGGACGACAGCAAACAATGAGCAGTTCTTC
>many|NA|TRBJ2-2|TRBV5-1
CASSRRGLGNTGELFF
TGCGCCAGCAGCCGGCGGGGGCTGGGGAACACCGGGGAGCTGTTTTTT
>NA|NA|TRBJ2-1|TRBV7-9
CASSPEQISSYNEQFF
TGTGCCAGCAGCCCGGAGCAGATAAGCTCCTACAATGAGCAGTTCTTC
>many|TRBD1|TRBJ1-1|TRBV7-2
CASSSYRGWTEAFF
TGTGCCAGCAGCTCCTACAGGGGGTGGACTGAAGCTTTCTTT
>few|NA|TRBJ1-5|TRBV5-6
CASSLRGIGNQPQHF
TGTGCCAGCAGCTTAAGAGGTATTGGCAATCAGCCCCAGCATTTT
>few|NA|TRBJ2-5|TRBV5-1
CASSSQDGRGQYF
TGCGCCAGCAGCTCTCAGGATGGGCGAGGCCAGTACTTC
>few|NA|TRBJ1-3|TRBV7-3
CASSLPTVNPIYSGNTIYF
TGTGCCAGCAGCTTACCGACCGTAAATCCTATTTACTCTGGAAACACCATATATTTT
>few|NA|TRBJ1-2|TRBV12-3/TRBV12-4
CASRPAGTDYGYTF
TGTGCCAGCAGACCAGCGGGCACCGACTATGGCTACACCTTC
>few|NA|TRBJ1-2|TRBV5-1
CASSSIPGRTADGYTF
TGCGCCAGCAGCTCAATACCGGGACGGACGGCGGATGGCTACACCTTC
>NA|NA|TRBJ2-2|TRBV5-1
CASSLVGSTPTVELFF
TGCGCCAGCAGCTTGGTCGGATCCACTCCCACCGTGGAGCTGTTTTTT
>NA|NA|TRBJ1-4|TRBV12-3/TRBV12-4
CASSFTGNEKLFF
TGTGCCAGCAGTTTCACGGGTAATGAAAAACTGTTTTTT
>NA|NA|TRBJ1-1|TRBV29-1
CSVEMVGDTEAFF
TGCAGCGTTGAAATGGTAGGGGACACTGAAGCTTTCTTT
>few|TRBD1|TRBJ2-3|TRBV6-2/TRBV6-3
CASRDGRQGRTDTQYF
TGTGCCAGCAGGGACGGACGACAGGGCCGCACAGATACGCAGTATTTT
>NA|NA|TRBJ1-2|TRBV20-1
CSARALPAPGDGYTF
TGCAGTGCTAGAGCCCTACCGGCCCCGGGGGATGGCTACACCTTC
>few|NA|TRBJ2-3|TRBV11-2
CASSPPGLNTDTQYF
TGTGCCAGCAGCCCCCCTGGACTTAACACAGATACGCAGTATTTT
>NA|TRBD1|TRBJ1-2|TRBV6-1
CASSPTGVVDYGYTF
TGTGCCAGCAGCCCCACAGGGGTAGTAGACTATGGCTACACCTTC
>NA|NA|TRBJ2-2|TRBV24-1
CATSEWETGELFF
TGTGCCACCAGTGAGTGGGAAACCGGGGAGCTGTTTTTT
>few|TRBD1|TRBJ1-4|TRBV7-2
CASSPQGGAEKLFF
TGTGCCAGCAGCCCTCAGGGGGGGGCCGAAAAACTGTTTTTT
>few|NA|TRBJ2-6|TRBV3-1
CASSQVSGANVLTF
TGTGCCAGCAGCCAAGTCTCTGGGGCCAACGTCCTGACTTTC
>NA|TRBD1|TRBJ2-7|TRBV10-3
CASHDPGQGSYEQYF
TGTGCCTCCCATGATCCGGGACAGGGCTCCTACGAGCAGTACTTC
>NA|NA|TRBJ2-7|TRBV19
CASSLRDLDYEQYF
TGTGCCAGTAGTCTCCGGGACCTAGACTACGAGCAGTACTTC
>few|NA|TRBJ1-2|TRBV15
CATSSRDSYGYTF
TGTGCCACCAGCAGCCGGGACTCCTATGGCTACACCTTC
>once|TRBD1|TRBJ2-5|TRBV7-9
CASSLTGDIQETQYF
TGTGCCAGCAGCCTAACAGGGGACATACAAGAGACCCAGTACTTC
>NA|NA|TRBJ2-5|TRBV20-1
CSAPGRGLETQYF
TGCAGTGCCCCTGGAAGGGGGTTAGAGACCCAGTACTTC
>NA|TRBD1|TRBJ2-3|TRBV7-2
CASSSGQLSTDTQYF
TGTGCCAGCAGCTCGGGACAGCTCAGCACAGATACGCAGTATTTT
>NA|TRBD1|TRBJ1-2|TRBV7-2
CATSRDRGFGGYTF
TGTGCCACGAGCAGGGACAGGGGGTTCGGTGGCTACACCTTC
>few|TRBD1|TRBJ2-2|TRBV20-1
CSAATGDRELFF
TGCAGTGCCGCGACAGGGGACAGGGAGCTGTTTTTT
>NA|NA|TRBJ1-5|TRBV12-3/TRBV12-4
CASRLGVLTEQPQHF
TGTGCCAGCAGGCTCGGGGTGTTAACGGAGCAGCCCCAGCATTTT
>NA|NA|TRBJ2-3|TRBV20-1
CSVSGVERGDTQYF
TGCAGTGTGTCAGGGGTGGAGCGGGGAGATACGCAGTATTTT
>NA|NA|TRBJ1-2|TRBV5-5
CASSHGGARGYTF
TGTGCCAGCAGCCACGGCGGGGCCCGGGGCTACACCTTC
>NA|NA|TRBJ2-3|TRBV5-6
CASSKRGLTDTQYF
TGTGCCAGCAGCAAACGGGGGCTCACAGATACGCAGTATTTT
>few|NA|TRBJ2-1|TRBV20-1
CSANPTRKSTSYNEQFF
TGCAGTGCCAATCCCACCCGGAAATCGACCTCCTACAATGAGCAGTTCTTC
>NA|NA|TRBJ2-5|TRBV20-1
CSAKGRGETQYF
TGCAGTGCCAAAGGCCGCGGGGAGACCCAGTACTTC
>few|NA|TRBJ2-1|TRBV12-3/TRBV12-4
CASSLAGLEQFF
TGTGCCAGCAGTTTGGCGGGACTTGAGCAGTTCTTC
>NA|NA|TRBJ2-1|TRBV23-1
CASSRQVDYNEQFF
TGCGCCAGCTCAAGACAGGTCGACTACAATGAGCAGTTCTTC
>NA|NA|TRBJ1-4|TRBV5-1
CASSPFGKLFF
TGCGCCAGCAGCCCGTTCGGAAAACTGTTTTTT
>many|NA|TRBJ2-1|TRBV20-1
CSPGTLTGYEQFF
TGCAGTCCAGGGACCCTCACAGGGTATGAGCAGTTCTTC
>NA|TRBD1|TRBJ2-1|TRBV24-1
CATSDGKTGYNEQFF
TGTGCCACCAGTGATGGAAAGACAGGGTACAATGAGCAGTTCTTC
>NA|NA|TRBJ1-1|TRBV20-1
CSAFQWMNTEAFF
TGCAGTGCTTTCCAGTGGATGAACACTGAAGCTTTCTTT
>NA|TRBD2|TRBJ2-1|TRBV7-8
CASSYRTSGGNNEQFF
TGTGCCAGCAGTTACCGGACTAGCGGGGGAAACAATGAGCAGTTCTTC
>NA|NA|TRBJ1-1|TRBV7-2
CASSRFVTEAFF
TGTGCCAGCAGCCGGTTTGTCACTGAAGCTTTCTTT
>many|NA|TRBJ1-2|TRBV7-2
CASSPPWGSTNYGYTF
TGTGCCAGCAGCCCCCCTTGGGGCTCGACTAACTATGGCTACACCTTC
>once|NA|TRBJ2-1|TRBV4-1
CASSPDSSNEQFF
TGCGCCAGCAGCCCCGACTCTTCGAATGAGCAGTTCTTC
>NA|NA|TRBJ1-6|TRBV28
CASSIILSSYNSPLHF
TGTGCCAGCAGTATCATTCTGAGCTCCTATAATTCACCCCTCCACTTT
>NA|TRBD1|TRBJ1-2|TRBV5-1
CASSPDRGRTNYGYTF
TGCGCCAGCAGCCCGGACAGGGGGCGAACTAACTATGGCTACACCTTC
>NA|NA|TRBJ2-4|TRBV20-1
CSASVEAKNIQYF
TGCAGTGCTAGTGTAGAAGCCAAAAACATTCAGTACTTC
>few|NA|TRBJ2-2|TRBV7-3
CASSSPPAGELFF
TGTGCCAGCAGCTCGCCCCCGGCCGGGGAGCTGTTTTTT
>few|NA|TRBJ2-2|TRBV4-3
CASSHSSRGELFF
TGCGCCAGCAGCCACTCCTCCCGCGGGGAGCTGTTTTTT